Included here is one T cell receptor (beta chain) sequence, with context. Germline CDR1 reads MNHEY; CDR2 reads SMNVEV (reference sequence). This CDR3 is built from 15 residues. J lost 5 bases, V lost 6 bases, and 9 bases had no gene match. The data were taken from a study of blood T cell repertoires in COVID-19. Study-level information: The United States, Italy and Spain provided the acute and convalescent COVID-19 samples. The cDNA or gDNA used as material had been derived from T cells, B-cell-depleted T cells, or PBMCs.

In the original processing: Estimation of nucleated cell counts relied on the amplification of reference gene primers. Measured with immunoSEQ multiplex PCR; TCRdb has only the in-frame clones, and not every one. V, J and clone size are those of that table, while D and trimming were read from the DNA. This repertoire shows 55,000 to 65,000 clones, around 79% found once; its top ten account for around 3.5%. The clonotype comes from a man in his fifties or sixties with acute or convalescent COVID-19. The J gene is TRBJ1-5, the V gene TRBV27; TRBD1 matches 8 bases. Sequencing used peripheral blood. The CDR3: CASSRKGQEHQPQHF. Written as DNA, the CDR3 is TGTGCCAGCAGCCGAAAGGGACAGGAGCATCAGCCCCAGCATTTT.